The source of this T cell receptor beta chain is a study of tumor-infiltrating lymphocytes in localized non-small cell lung cancer. On the study more broadly: The cohort mixed smokers and never-smokers, several histologies, and some post-neoadjuvant-chemotherapy samples. General study findings and limits: Recurrence-free survival showed no association with tumor T-cell fraction. Higher tumor T cell infiltration than in uninvolved lung was supported by TCRbeta sequencing. T-cell fraction did not differ between immunotypes IM1 and IM2.

Details on this clone: Antigen: not known.

The data were produced by immunoSEQ multiplex PCR, yet TCRdb's version contains in-frame clones alone and is incomplete. The sample has about 15,000 clones, roughly four fifths seen once; the top ten hold 9.1%. The CDR3 extends over 13 amino acids. Germline V CDR1 and CDR2: LNHDA, SQIVND (reference sequence). The ends were cut back, 5 bases at V and 6 bases at J, with 11 bases in the middle. This chain uses TRBV19 with TRBJ2-4; no reliable D call. This clonotype was obtained from a human donor with non-small cell lung cancer. The sample comprised lung tumor tissue. CDR3 coding DNA: TGTGCCAGTAGTCTAGGGCCCACAAACATTCAGTACTTC. Its translation is CASSLGPTNIQYF.